The 25 T cell receptor beta chains below come from one sample, sequenced in a study of CD8+ T cells in alopecia areata (dated by TCRdb to between 2018 and 2020). The library was prepared using the immunoSEQ multiplex PCR assay. To provide template for TCR sequencing, every sample had RNA extracted and reverse transcribed into cDNA. The table comes from immuneACCESS by way of TCRdb, which keeps in-frame sequences with V and J called. Part of the clones is missing from these tables; in studies checked, under half for an unresolved V gene and the rest for unknown reasons. The sample yields 130,000 to 150,000 clones; around 82% were counted once. 25% of the sample is in the top ten clones. The intended sense of this specimen's time point label: about four weeks on oral tofacitinib. The treatment or condition label of this sample denotes: oral pan-JAK inhibitor, 5-10 mg twice daily. This material consisted of CD8+ T cells sorted from blood, taken at week 4, from a patient treated with tofacitinib. These receptors were collected from a human donor with alopecia areata.

This sequence joins TRBV5-1 and TRBJ2-7; TRBD1 agrees at 10 bases. J was trimmed by 3 bases and V by 3 bases; bases with no gene match: 12. This CDR3 is 17 amino acids long. Germline V gene sequence: CDR1 SGHRS, CDR2 YFSETQ. Written as DNA, the CDR3 is TGCGCCAGCAGCTCCTCTCTCATGGGACAGGGGAGCTACGAGCAGTACTTC. Translating it yields CASSSSLMGQGSYEQYF.

This chain links TRBV30 with TRBJ2-5; the D gene is possibly TRBD2 (6 bases). The ends were cut back, 0 bases at V and 3 bases at J, with 11 bases in the middle. This CDR3 is built from 14 residues. Per the germline V gene, CDR1 is GTSNPN and CDR2 is SVGIG (reference sequence). The CDR3 loop is CAWSVVEGKETQYF. CDR3 DNA sequence: TGTGCCTGGAGTGTAGTGGAGGGGAAAGAGACCCAGTACTTC. The variable domain in full, with the rest retrieved from reference TRBV30 and TRBJ2-5, is SQTIHQWPATLVQPVGSPLSLECTVEGTSNPNLYWYRQAAGRGLQLLFYSVGIGQISSEVPQNLSASRPQDRQFILSSKKLLLSDSGFYLCAWSVVEGKETQYFGPGTRLLVL.

The CDR3 bases are TGTGCCAGCATCCAAGAGGCGGGGCTAATCTACGAGCAGTACTTC. This sequence encodes CASIQEAGLIYEQYF. This chain uses TRBV7-8 with TRBJ2-7; TRBD2 might be the D (6 bases). The V end was cut by 7 bases, the J end by 3 bases, with 19 bases between. Germline V gives CDR1 SGHVS, CDR2 FQNEAQ. This CDR3 has 15 amino acids.

This clone appeared a single time. Other nucleotide sequences in the sample specify the same CDR3. The chain couples TRBV30 to TRBJ2-7, with TRBD1 identical over 7 bases. Trimming at V came to 0 bases and at J to 3 bases, leaving 2 bases not matched to a gene. The CDR3 loop spans 13 amino acids. Per germline, CDR1 GTSNPN and CDR2 SVGIG (reference sequence). In nucleotides, the CDR3 is TGTGCCTGGAGTGTAGGGGGCAGCTACGAGCAGTACTTC. It specifies CAWSVGGSYEQYF. The full variable domain, with the rest looked up from reference TRBV30 and TRBJ2-7, is SQTIHQWPATLVQPVGSPLSLECTVEGTSNPNLYWYRQAAGRGLQLLFYSVGIGQISSEVPQNLSASRPQDRQFILSSKKLLLSDSGFYLCAWSVGGSYEQYFGPGTRLTVT.

This sequence joins TRBV7-2 and TRBJ2-7; 9 bases match TRBD2. V gave up 2 bases and J gave up 2 bases; unmatched junction bases: 7. The length of the CDR3 is 16 residues. CDR1 and CDR2 (germline): SGHTA, FQGNSA. CDR3 bases: TGTGCCAGCAGCTTACGGGAGCGGGGGGCCACCTACGAGCAGTACTTC. It codes for CASSLRERGATYEQYF. Using reference TRBV7-2 and TRBJ2-7 for the parts outside the CDR3, the full variable domain is GAGVSQSPSNKVTEKGKDVELRCDPISGHTALYWYRQSLGQGLEFLIYFQGNSAPDKSGLPSDRFSAERTGGSVSTLTIQRTQQEDSAVYLCASSLRERGATYEQYFGPGTRLTVT.

V and J are TRBV11-3 and TRBJ2-5, with a weak D call TRBD1 (6 bases). The CDR3 spans 16 residues. The germline V gene encodes CDR1 SGHNT and CDR2 YENEEA. Deletions cut 5 bases from V and 5 bases from J, with 21 bases between. Here the CDR3 DNA reads TGTGCCAGCAGCCCCGGACAGCTGAGTAGGTGGGAGACCCAGTACTTC. It translates to CASSPGQLSRWETQYF. Drawing the rest from reference TRBV11-3 and TRBJ2-5, the complete variable domain is EAGVVQSPRYKIIEKKQPVAFWCNPISGHNTLYWYLQNLGQGPELLIRYENEEAVDDSQLPKDRFSAERLKGVDSTLKIQPAELGDSAVYLCASSPGQLSRWETQYFGPGTRLLVL.

This clone was detected only a few times. The V call is TRBV9, the J call TRBJ2-3; no clear D. Germline values: CDR1 SGDLS, CDR2 YYNGEE. CDR3 length: 15 amino acids. Trimming removed 0 bases at V and 4 bases at J, with 12 bases between. The CDR3 loop reads CASSVGPPGADTQYF. The CDR3 nucleotides read TGTGCCAGCAGCGTAGGGCCCCCGGGTGCAGATACGCAGTATTTT.

The chain combines TRBV6-6 with TRBJ2-3; unclear D gene. The CDR3 is made up of 10 amino acids. Deletions cut 8 bases from V and 5 bases from J, with 5 bases between. The germline V gene has CDR1 MNHNY and CDR2 SVGAGI (reference sequence). The CDR3 bases are TGTGCCAGCTGGGGAGATACGCAGTATTTT. Amino acid sequence: CASWGDTQYF.

The V gene is TRBV29-1, the J gene TRBJ2-7, with a possible D match to TRBD1 (6 bases). CDR1 is SQVTM and CDR2 is ANQGSEA in the germline V gene. The CDR3 extends over 13 amino acids. V lost 0 bases to trimming and J lost 5 bases, with 11 bases between them. The DNA for the CDR3 is TGCAGCGTTGAAGAAGAACAGGGCAACGAGCAGTACTTC. It codes for CSVEEEQGNEQYF.

This rearrangement joins TRBV7-2 to TRBJ2-1; TRBD1 agrees at 8 bases. The ends lost 3 bases at V and 8 bases at J; junction bases unmatched: 12. The CDR3 covers 16 residues. Per the germline V gene, CDR1 is SGHTA and CDR2 is FQGNSA. For the CDR3, the DNA is TGTGCCAGCAGCTTCCTCCGCGGCAGGGGGCACGATGAGCAGTTCTTC. Its translation: CASSFLRGRGHDEQFF.

The chain employs TRBV7-9 and TRBJ2-7, with TRBD1 identical over 9 bases. The CDR3 is made up of 16 amino acids. Losses at the gene ends were 5 bases for V and 3 bases for J; bases not matched to a gene: 11. Per the germline V gene, CDR1 is SEHNR and CDR2 is FQNEAQ (reference sequence). This chain's CDR3 is CASSKTTGQGIYEQYF. CDR3 bases: TGTGCCAGCAGCAAAACCACAGGACAGGGGATCTACGAGCAGTACTTC.

The chain links TRBV27 to TRBJ2-3; TRBD1 might be the D (5 bases). CDR3 length equals 13 residues. Germline V gene data show CDR1 as MNHEY and CDR2 as SMNVEV (reference sequence). Trimming removed 3 bases at V and 6 bases at J, with 10 bases between. The CDR3 reads CASSLGPPDTQYF. The CDR3 bases are TGTGCCAGCAGTTTGGGGCCCCCGGATACGCAGTATTTT.

The genes are TRBV15 and TRBJ1-6; 9 bases line up with TRBD1. The CDR3 runs 17 residues. CDR1 and CDR2 (germline): LNHNV, YYDKDF (reference sequence). J was trimmed by 11 bases and V by 2 bases; bases with no gene match: 13. CDR3 nucleotides: TGTGCCACCAGCAGATCCTTATCCGGACAGGGGATCGCACCCCTCCACTTT. Its protein is CATSRSLSGQGIAPLHF.

V is TRBV11-2 and J is TRBJ2-5; 10 bases map to TRBD2. V shed 1 base and J 3 bases; nucleotides not matched to a gene: 5. Germline CDR1 is SGHAT and CDR2 is FQNNGV. This CDR3 is 16 amino acids long. The CDR3 region is CASSLVPGLAEETQYF. For the CDR3, the DNA is TGTGCCAGCAGCTTAGTCCCCGGACTAGCGGAAGAGACCCAGTACTTC.

The CDR3 DNA sequence: TGTGCCAGCAGCCCAGAGGTACGGGGAAACACCGGGGAGCTGTTTTTT. It translates to CASSPEVRGNTGELFF. The chain is built from TRBV7-9 and TRBJ2-2, with D maybe TRBD2 (5 bases). Germline V lookup: CDR1 SEHNR, CDR2 FQNEAQ (reference sequence). The CDR3 is 16 residues long. The V gene lost 5 bases and the J gene lost 2 bases, with 15 bases spanning the gap.

In its sample, this clone was seen once. This chain joins TRBV7-2 and TRBJ2-7, with D hard to call. The CDR3 sequence is 14 residues long. V was shortened by 5 bases and J by 2 bases, with 13 bases between the two germline ends. Germline V CDR1 and CDR2: SGHTA, FQGNSA. The CDR3 here is CASSHPTGAYEQYF. Written as DNA, the CDR3 is TGTGCCAGCAGCCATCCGACTGGGGCCTACGAGCAGTACTTC.

This chain links TRBV29-1 with TRBJ2-5, with TRBD2 as a possible D gene (5 bases). Trimming left V 4 bases short and J 2 bases short, with 14 bases between. The CDR3 is 14 amino acids. Germline V gene sequence: CDR1 SQVTM, CDR2 ANQGSEA. The CDR3 DNA reads TGCAGCGTTGTTTCGGGGTTTATACAAGAGACCCAGTACTTC. Translated, it gives CSVVSGFIQETQYF.

This clone has a single count. CDR3 sequence reads: CASTPIGTGLVTGELFF. The DNA for the CDR3 is TGTGCCAGCACACCTATCGGGACGGGGCTGGTCACCGGGGAGCTGTTTTTT. This chain uses TRBV28 with TRBJ2-2; possibly TRBD1 or TRBD2 for D (5 bases each). Per germline, CDR1 MDHEN and CDR2 SYDVKM. CDR3 length equals 17 residues. V dropped 7 bases and J dropped 4 bases, with 22 bases sitting between them.

The chain carries TRBV7-8 and TRBJ2-5, with D tentatively TRBD1 or TRBD2 (5 bases each). In germline, CDR1 is SGHVS, CDR2 FQNEAQ. Trimming removed 2 bases from V and 2 bases from J, with 18 bases in between. The length of the CDR3 is 17 residues. The CDR3 DNA sequence: TGTGCCAGCAGCTTACCATCGACCGGGGCCTCTCAAGAGACCCAGTACTTC. Protein: CASSLPSTGASQETQYF.

The chain combines TRBV15 with TRBJ1-1; TRBD1 might be the D (5 bases). The V and J ends lost 0 bases and 7 bases respectively, with 12 bases between them. The CDR3 covers 14 residues. The germline V gene encodes CDR1 LNHNV and CDR2 YYDKDF (reference sequence). CDR3 DNA sequence: TGTGCCACCAGCAGAGATCTCGGGGCCCATGAAGCTTTCTTT. It codes for CATSRDLGAHEAFF.

This clone was detected only a few times. The V and J genes are TRBV7-9 and TRBJ2-5; 10 bases agree with TRBD1. This CDR3 comprises 16 residues. Germline V CDR1 and CDR2: SEHNR, FQNEAQ (reference sequence). Germline trimming cut 6 bases from V and 2 bases from J; bases unmatched to any gene: 9. The CDR3 is CASSRSLDRGQETQYF. CDR3 bases: TGTGCCAGCAGTCGAAGCTTGGACAGGGGGCAAGAGACCCAGTACTTC.

The genes are TRBV14 and TRBJ2-5, with a possible D match to TRBD2 (5 bases). Trimming took 0 bases from V and 0 from J, leaving 14 bases between them. The CDR3 has 17 amino acids. From germline, CDR1 is SGHDN and CDR2 FVKESK. The CDR3 spells CASSQDRASLDQETQYF. The CDR3 DNA sequence: TGTGCCAGCAGCCAAGATCGGGCTAGCCTCGACCAAGAGACCCAGTACTTC.

In DNA form, the CDR3 reads TGTGCCAGCAGTATGCTGGACCAAGAGACCCAGTACTTC. Its protein is CASSMLDQETQYF. The chain couples TRBV27 to TRBJ2-5; no firm D call. The CDR3 has 13 amino acids. Trimming shortened V by 5 bases and J by 0 bases, and 7 bases separated the two germline ends. CDR1 and CDR2 from the germline V gene are MNHEY and SMNVEV (reference sequence).

The V and J genes are TRBV5-6 and TRBJ2-2; 8 bases align to TRBD1. CDR3 length: 17 amino acids. Germline V gives CDR1 SGHDT, CDR2 YYEEEE. V dropped 4 bases and J dropped 0; count of bases not matched to a gene: 8. The CDR3 loop is CASSIRTGWANTGELFF. The CDR3 DNA follows: TGTGCCAGCAGCATAAGGACAGGGTGGGCGAACACCGGGGAGCTGTTTTTT.

This chain uses TRBV7-2 with TRBJ2-5; 10 bases are a match to TRBD2. V gave up 5 bases and J gave up 4 bases; unmatched junction bases: 4. There are 14 residues in the CDR3. Germline loops: CDR1 SGHTA, CDR2 FQGNSA. The CDR3 DNA reads as TGTGCCAGCAGCACGGGACTAGCGTTAGAGACCCAGTACTTC. Protein product: CASSTGLALETQYF.